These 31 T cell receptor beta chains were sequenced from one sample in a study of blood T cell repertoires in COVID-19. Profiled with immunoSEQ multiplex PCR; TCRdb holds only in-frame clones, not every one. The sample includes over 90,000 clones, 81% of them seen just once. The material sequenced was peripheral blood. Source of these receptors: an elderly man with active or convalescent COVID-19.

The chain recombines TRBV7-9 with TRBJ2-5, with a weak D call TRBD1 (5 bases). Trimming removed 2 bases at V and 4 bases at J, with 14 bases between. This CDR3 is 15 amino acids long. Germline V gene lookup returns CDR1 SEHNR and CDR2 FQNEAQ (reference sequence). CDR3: CASSLIGRVGETQYF. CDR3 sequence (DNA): TGTGCCAGCAGCTTAATCGGCAGGGTCGGAGAGACCCAGTACTTC.

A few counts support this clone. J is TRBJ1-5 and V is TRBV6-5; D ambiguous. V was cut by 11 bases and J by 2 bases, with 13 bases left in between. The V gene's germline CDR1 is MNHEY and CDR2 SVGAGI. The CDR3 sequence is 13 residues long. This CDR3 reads CAGMGGGNQPQHF. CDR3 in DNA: TGTGCCGGAATGGGTGGAGGCAATCAGCCCCAGCATTTT.

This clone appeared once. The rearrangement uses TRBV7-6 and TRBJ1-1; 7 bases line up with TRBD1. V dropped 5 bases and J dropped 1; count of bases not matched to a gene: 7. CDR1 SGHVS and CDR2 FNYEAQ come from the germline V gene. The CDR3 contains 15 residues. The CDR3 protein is CASSDYRGRNTEAFF. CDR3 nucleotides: TGTGCCAGCAGCGACTACAGGGGCAGGAACACTGAAGCTTTCTTT.

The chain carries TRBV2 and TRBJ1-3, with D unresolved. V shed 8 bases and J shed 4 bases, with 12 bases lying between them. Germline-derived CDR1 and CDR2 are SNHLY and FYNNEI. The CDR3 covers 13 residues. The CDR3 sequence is CASGRVAGNTIYF. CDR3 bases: TGTGCCAGCGGGAGGGTAGCCGGAAACACCATATATTTT.

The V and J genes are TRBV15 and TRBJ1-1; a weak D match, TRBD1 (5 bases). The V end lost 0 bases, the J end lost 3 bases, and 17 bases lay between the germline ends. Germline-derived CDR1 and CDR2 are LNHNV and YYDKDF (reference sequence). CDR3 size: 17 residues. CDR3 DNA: TGTGCCACCAGCAGAGACAGGGCAGCTCCCCCCGACACTGAAGCTTTCTTT. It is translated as CATSRDRAAPPDTEAFF.

CDR3 residues: CARLAGGNTGELFF. In DNA form, the CDR3 reads TGTGCCAGACTAGCGGGGGGGAACACCGGGGAGCTGTTTTTT. The chain has TRBV11-2 and TRBJ2-2; TRBD2 matches 12 bases. This CDR3 has 14 amino acids. CDR1 and CDR2 from the germline V gene are SGHAT and FQNNGV. After removal of 9 bases from V and 1 base from J, the junction contained 0 bases not matched to a gene.

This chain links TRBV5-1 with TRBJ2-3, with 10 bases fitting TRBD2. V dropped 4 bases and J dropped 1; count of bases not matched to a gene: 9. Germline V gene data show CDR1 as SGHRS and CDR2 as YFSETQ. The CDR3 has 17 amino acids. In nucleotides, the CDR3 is TGCGCCAGCAGCCTACAGCCTACTAGCGGGGGCACAGATACGCAGTATTTT. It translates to CASSLQPTSGGTDTQYF.

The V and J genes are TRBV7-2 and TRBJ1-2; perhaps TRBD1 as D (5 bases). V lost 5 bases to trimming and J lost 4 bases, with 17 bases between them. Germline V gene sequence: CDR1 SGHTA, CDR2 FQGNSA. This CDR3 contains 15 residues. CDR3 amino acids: CASSPREGLIYGYTF. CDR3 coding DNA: TGTGCCAGCAGCCCCAGGGAGGGATTAATCTATGGCTACACCTTC.

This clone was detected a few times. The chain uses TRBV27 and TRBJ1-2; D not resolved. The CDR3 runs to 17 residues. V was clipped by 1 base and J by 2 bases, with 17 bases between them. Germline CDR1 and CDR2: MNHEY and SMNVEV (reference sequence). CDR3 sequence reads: CASSLLTPIGQNYGYTF. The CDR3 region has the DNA TGTGCCAGCAGTTTATTAACCCCAATTGGCCAGAACTATGGCTACACCTTC.

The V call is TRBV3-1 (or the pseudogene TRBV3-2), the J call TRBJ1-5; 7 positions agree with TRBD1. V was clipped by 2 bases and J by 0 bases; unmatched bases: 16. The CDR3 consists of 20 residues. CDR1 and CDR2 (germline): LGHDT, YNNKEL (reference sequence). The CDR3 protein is CASSQRGTAHLFISNQPQHF. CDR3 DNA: TGTGCCAGCAGCCAAAGGGGGACAGCTCATCTTTTTATTAGCAATCAGCCCCAGCATTTT.

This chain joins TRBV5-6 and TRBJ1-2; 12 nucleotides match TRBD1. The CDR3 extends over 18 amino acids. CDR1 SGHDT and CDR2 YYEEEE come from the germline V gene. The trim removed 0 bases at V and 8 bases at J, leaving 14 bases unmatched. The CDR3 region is CASSLDLGYTGTGGGYTF. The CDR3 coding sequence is TGTGCCAGCAGCTTGGATCTTGGGTACACCGGGACAGGGGGCGGCTACACCTTC.

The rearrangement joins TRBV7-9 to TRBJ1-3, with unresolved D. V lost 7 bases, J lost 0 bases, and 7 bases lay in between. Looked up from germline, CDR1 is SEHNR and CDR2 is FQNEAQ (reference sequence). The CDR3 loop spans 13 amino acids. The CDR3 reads CASTPLSGNTIYF. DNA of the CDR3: TGTGCCAGCACCCCTCTCTCTGGAAACACCATATATTTT.

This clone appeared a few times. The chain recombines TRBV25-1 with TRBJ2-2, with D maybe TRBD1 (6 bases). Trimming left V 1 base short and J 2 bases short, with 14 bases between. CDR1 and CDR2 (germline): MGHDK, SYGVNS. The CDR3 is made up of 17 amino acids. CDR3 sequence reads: CASSEWGPGANTGELFF. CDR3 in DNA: TGTGCCAGCAGTGAATGGGGCCCAGGGGCCAACACCGGGGAGCTGTTTTTT.

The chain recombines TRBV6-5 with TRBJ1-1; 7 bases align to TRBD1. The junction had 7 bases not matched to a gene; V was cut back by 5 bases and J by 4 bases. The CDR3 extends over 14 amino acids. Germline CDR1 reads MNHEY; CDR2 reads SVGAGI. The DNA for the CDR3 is TGTGCCAGCAGTAGAACAGGGGATCTCACTGAAGCTTTCTTT. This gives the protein CASSRTGDLTEAFF.

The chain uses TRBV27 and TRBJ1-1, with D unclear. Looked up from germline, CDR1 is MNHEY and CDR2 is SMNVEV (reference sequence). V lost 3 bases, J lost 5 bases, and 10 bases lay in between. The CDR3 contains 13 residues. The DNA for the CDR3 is TGTGCCAGCAGTTTGTACGACACGACTGAAGCTTTCTTT. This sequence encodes CASSLYDTTEAFF.

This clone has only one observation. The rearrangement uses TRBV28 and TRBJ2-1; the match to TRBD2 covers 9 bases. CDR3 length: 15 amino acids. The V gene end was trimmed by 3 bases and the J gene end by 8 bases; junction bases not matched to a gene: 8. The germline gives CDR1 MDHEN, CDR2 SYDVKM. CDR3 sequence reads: CASSFRRGGVDEQFF. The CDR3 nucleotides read TGTGCCAGCAGTTTCCGGCGGGGGGGCGTCGATGAGCAGTTCTTC.

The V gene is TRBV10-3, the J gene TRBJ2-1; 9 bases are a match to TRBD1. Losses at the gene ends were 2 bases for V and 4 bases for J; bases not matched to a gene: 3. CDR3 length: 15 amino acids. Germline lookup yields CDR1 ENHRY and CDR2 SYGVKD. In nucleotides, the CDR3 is TGTGCCATCAGTGAGCTGGACAGGGGTTACAATGAGCAGTTCTTC. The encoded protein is CAISELDRGYNEQFF.

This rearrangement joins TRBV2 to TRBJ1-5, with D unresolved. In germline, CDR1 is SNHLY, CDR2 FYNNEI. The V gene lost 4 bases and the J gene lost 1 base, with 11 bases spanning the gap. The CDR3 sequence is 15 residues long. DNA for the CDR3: TGTGCCAGCAGTGGCGAGGGTAACAGCAATCAGCCCCAGCATTTT. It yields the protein CASSGEGNSNQPQHF.

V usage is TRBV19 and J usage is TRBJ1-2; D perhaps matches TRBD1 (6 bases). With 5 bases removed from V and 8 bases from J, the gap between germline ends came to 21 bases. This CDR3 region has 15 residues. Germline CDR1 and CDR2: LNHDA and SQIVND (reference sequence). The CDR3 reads CASSEAGVGANGYTF. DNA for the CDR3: TGTGCCAGTAGTGAAGCAGGGGTTGGAGCGAACGGCTACACCTTC.

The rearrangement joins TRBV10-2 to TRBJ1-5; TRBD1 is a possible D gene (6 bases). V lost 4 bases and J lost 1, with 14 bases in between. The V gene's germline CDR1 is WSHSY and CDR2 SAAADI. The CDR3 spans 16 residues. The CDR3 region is CASSGRAGVSNQPQHF. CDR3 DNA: TGCGCCAGCAGTGGAAGGGCAGGGGTAAGCAATCAGCCCCAGCATTTT.

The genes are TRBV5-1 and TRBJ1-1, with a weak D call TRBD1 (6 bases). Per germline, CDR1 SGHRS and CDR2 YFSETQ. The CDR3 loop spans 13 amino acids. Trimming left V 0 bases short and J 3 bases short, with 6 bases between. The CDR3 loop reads CASSLDRDTEAFF. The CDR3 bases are TGCGCCAGCAGCTTGGACAGGGACACTGAAGCTTTCTTT. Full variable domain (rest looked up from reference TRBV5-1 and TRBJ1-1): KAGVTQTPRYLIKTRGQQVTLSCSPISGHRSVSWYQQTPGQGLQFLFEYFSETQRNKGNFPGRFSGRQFSNSRSEMNVSTLELGDSALYLCASSLDRDTEAFFGQGTRLTVV.

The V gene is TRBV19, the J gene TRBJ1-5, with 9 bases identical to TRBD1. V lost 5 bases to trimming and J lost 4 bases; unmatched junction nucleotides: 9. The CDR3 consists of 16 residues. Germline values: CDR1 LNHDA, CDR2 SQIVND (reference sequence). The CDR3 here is CASSQTGGLSNQPQHF. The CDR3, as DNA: TGTGCCAGTAGTCAGACAGGGGGTCTGTCAAATCAGCCCCAGCATTTT.

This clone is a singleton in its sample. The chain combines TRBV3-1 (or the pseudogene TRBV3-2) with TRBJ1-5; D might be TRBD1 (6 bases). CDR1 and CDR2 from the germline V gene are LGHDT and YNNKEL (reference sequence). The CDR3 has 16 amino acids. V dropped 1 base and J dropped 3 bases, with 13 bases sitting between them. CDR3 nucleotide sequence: TGTGCCAGCAGCCAAGGAAACGGACAGCTCAATCAGCCCCAGCATTTT. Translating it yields CASSQGNGQLNQPQHF.

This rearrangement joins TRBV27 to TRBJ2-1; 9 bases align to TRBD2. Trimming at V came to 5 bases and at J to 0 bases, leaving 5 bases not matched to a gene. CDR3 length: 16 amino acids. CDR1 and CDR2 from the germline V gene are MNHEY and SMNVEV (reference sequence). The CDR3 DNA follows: TGTGCCAGCAGTGGGTTTAGCGGGGGCTCCTACAATGAGCAGTTCTTC. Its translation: CASSGFSGGSYNEQFF.

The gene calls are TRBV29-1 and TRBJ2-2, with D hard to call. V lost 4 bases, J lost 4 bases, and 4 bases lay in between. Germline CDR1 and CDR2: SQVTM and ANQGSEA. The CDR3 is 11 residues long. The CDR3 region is CSVVSTGELFF. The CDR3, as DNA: TGCAGCGTTGTCAGCACCGGGGAGCTGTTTTTT.

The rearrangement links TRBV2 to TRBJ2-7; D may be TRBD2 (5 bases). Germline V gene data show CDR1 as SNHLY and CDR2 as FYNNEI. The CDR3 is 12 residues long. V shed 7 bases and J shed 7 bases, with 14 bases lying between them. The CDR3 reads CASKRIRWEQYF. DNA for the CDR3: TGTGCCAGCAAGCGGATCCGCTGGGAGCAGTACTTC.

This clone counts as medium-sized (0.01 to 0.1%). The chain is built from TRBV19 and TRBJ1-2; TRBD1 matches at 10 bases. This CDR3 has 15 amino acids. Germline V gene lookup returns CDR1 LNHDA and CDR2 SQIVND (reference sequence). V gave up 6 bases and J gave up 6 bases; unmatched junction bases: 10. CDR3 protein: CASRPLTGGAHGYTF. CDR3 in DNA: TGTGCCAGTAGGCCCCTGACAGGGGGCGCACATGGCTACACCTTC.

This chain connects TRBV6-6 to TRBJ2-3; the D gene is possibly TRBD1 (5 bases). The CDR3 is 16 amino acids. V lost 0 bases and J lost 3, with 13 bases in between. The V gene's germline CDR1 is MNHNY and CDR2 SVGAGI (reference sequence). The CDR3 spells CASSYSRQQQTDTQYF. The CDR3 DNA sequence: TGTGCCAGCAGTTACTCCAGACAGCAACAGACAGATACGCAGTATTTT.

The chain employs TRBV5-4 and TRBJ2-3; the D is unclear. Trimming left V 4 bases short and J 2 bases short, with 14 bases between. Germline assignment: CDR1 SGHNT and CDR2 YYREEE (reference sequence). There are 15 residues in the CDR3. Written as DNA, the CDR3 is TGTGCCAGCAGCCCGCTACCCGAGGTCACAGATACGCAGTATTTT. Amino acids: CASSPLPEVTDTQYF.

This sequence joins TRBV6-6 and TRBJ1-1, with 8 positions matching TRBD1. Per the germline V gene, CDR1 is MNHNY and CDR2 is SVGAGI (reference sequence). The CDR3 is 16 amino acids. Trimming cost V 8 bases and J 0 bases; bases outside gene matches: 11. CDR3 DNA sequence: TGTGCCAGCTACAGGGGGACTACCTTACTGAACACTGAAGCTTTCTTT. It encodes CASYRGTTLLNTEAFF.

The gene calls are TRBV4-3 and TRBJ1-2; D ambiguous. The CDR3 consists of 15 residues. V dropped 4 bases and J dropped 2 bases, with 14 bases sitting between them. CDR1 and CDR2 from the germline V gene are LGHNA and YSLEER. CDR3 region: CASSRGMGGNYGYTF. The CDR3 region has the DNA TGCGCCAGCAGCCGAGGGATGGGTGGCAACTATGGCTACACCTTC.